This T cell receptor (beta chain) appears in the sequencing data of a study of T-cell reconstitution after alpha-beta-depleted transplantation in children. Notes on this clonotype: Its antigen is currently unknown.

TCRbeta library preparation incorporated unique molecular identifiers. TCRdb reprocessed the PCR reads with MiXCR, giving one entry per CDR3 protein. The sample contains 250,000 to 400,000 distinct CDR3 sequences, roughly 21% of which appear only once. Whole-study results and caveats: Several hundred expanded graft clones reportedly were the source of alpha-beta T cells about two months after transplant. T-cell numbers and diversity one year post-transplant derived largely from freshly generated T cells.

The clonotype comes from a male patient younger than 18 who had a stem cell transplant for acute lymphoblastic leukemia, so the T cells may come from the graft donor. Sequencing was performed on PBMCs, mostly from graft donor cells, taken 180 days after TCRalphabeta/CD19-depleted stem cell transplant.

The CDR3 DNA sequence: TGTGCCATCAGTCCCCGCAGCGGGCAACAAGAGACCCAGTACTTC. Amino acids: CAISPRSGQQETQYF. The chain uses TRBV10-3 and TRBJ2-5, with a possible D match to TRBD2 (6 bases). Looked up from germline, CDR1 is ENHRY and CDR2 is SYGVKD. The CDR3 is 15 residues long. The ends were cut back, 5 bases at V and 2 bases at J, with 15 bases in the middle.